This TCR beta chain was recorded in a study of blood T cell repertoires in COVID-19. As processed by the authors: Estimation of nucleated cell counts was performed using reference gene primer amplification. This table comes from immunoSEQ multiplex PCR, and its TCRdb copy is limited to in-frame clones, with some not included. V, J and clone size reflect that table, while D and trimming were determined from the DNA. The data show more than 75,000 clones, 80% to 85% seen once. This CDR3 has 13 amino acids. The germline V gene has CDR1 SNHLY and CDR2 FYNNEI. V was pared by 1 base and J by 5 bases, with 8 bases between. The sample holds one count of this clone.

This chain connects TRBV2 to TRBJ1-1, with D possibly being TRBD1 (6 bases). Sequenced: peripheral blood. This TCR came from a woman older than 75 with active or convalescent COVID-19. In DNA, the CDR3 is TGTGCCAGCAGTGAAGAGGGGGATACTGAAGCTTTCTTT. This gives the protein CASSEEGDTEAFF.